The entry that follows covers one T cell receptor (beta chain) sequence. TCRdb reprocessed the 5' RACE reads, keeping one entry per CDR3 protein, no DNA. This table lists around 470,000 distinct CDR3 sequences. The data stem from a study of T cells expressing NK-cell markers. CDR3 size: 14 residues. The V gene's germline CDR1 is MNHEY and CDR2 SMNVEV (reference sequence). The specimen was blood T cells: a sorted CD56 or NKG2C T cell subset, CD4+ or CD8+ T cells, or bulk PBMC T cells (not recorded which). The TCR originated in a woman in her fifties or sixties in good health. The chain carries TRBV27 and TRBJ2-4; the D gene TCRdb calls, TRBD1, cannot be checked with no DNA. The CDR3 is CASSATGGRNIQYF.